Each of the 11 T cell receptor beta chains below was sequenced from the same sample in a study of blood T cell repertoires in COVID-19. Libraries were prepared by immunoSEQ multiplex PCR; TCRdb keeps only in-frame clonotypes and omits some of them. This table has fewer than 450,000 clones, 80% to 90% appearing once. The source material was peripheral blood. The receptor set was obtained from a woman aged 45-60 years with COVID-19, enrolled during active disease.

The rearrangement joins TRBV7-2 to TRBJ1-1; TRBD1 is a possible D gene (6 bases). The germline gives CDR1 SGHTA, CDR2 FQGNSA. V shed 5 bases and J shed 6 bases, with 13 bases lying between them. There are 13 residues in the CDR3. CDR3 residues: CASSPQAGAEAFF. CDR3 coding DNA: TGTGCCAGCAGCCCACAGGCAGGGGCTGAAGCTTTCTTT. Full variable domain (remainder filled in from reference TRBV7-2 and TRBJ1-1): GAGVSQSPSNKVTEKGKDVELRCDPISGHTALYWYRQSLGQGLEFLIYFQGNSAPDKSGLPSDRFSAERTGGSVSTLTIQRTQQEDSAVYLCASSPQAGAEAFFGQGTRLTVV.

This chain connects TRBV9 to TRBJ2-5; 10 nucleotides line up with TRBD1. The CDR3 contains 15 residues. V dropped 0 bases and J dropped 5; count of bases not matched to a gene: 4. Germline CDR1 and CDR2: SGDLS and YYNGEE. CDR3 DNA: TGTGCCAGCAGCGTAGTCGGGACAGGGGTGGAGACCCAGTACTTC. Translating it yields CASSVVGTGVETQYF.

The J gene is TRBJ2-1, the V gene TRBV27, with a possible D match to TRBD1 (5 bases). CDR3 length equals 14 residues. The germline V gene has CDR1 MNHEY and CDR2 SMNVEV (reference sequence). V shed 4 bases and J shed 4 bases, with 11 bases lying between them. The CDR3 protein is CASSSPGKYNEQFF. Written as DNA, the CDR3 is TGTGCCAGCAGTTCACCAGGGAAGTACAATGAGCAGTTCTTC.

The rearrangement uses TRBV19 and TRBJ1-5, with D perhaps matching TRBD1 (6 bases). The CDR3 is 14 residues long. The germline gives CDR1 LNHDA, CDR2 SQIVND (reference sequence). V lost 5 bases and J 2 bases, leaving 10 bases between the germline ends. In DNA form, the CDR3 reads TGTGCCAGTAGTTATGGGGGCGGCAATCAGCCCCAGCATTTT. Protein sequence: CASSYGGGNQPQHF.

The rearrangement joins TRBV4-1 to TRBJ2-2; the match to TRBD2 covers 7 bases. V was pared by 7 bases and J by 0 bases, with 17 bases of the junction left unmatched. The CDR3 consists of 19 residues. CDR1 and CDR2 from the germline V gene are MGHRA and YSYEKL. This CDR3 reads CASTERWASGPPNTGELFF. The CDR3, as DNA: TGCGCCAGCACCGAAAGATGGGCTAGCGGCCCGCCGAACACCGGGGAGCTGTTTTTT.

The chain has TRBV30 and TRBJ2-7, with D perhaps matching TRBD2 (5 bases). Germline CDR1 is GTSNPN and CDR2 is SVGIG (reference sequence). The CDR3 consists of 11 residues. V was pared by 3 bases and J by 5 bases, with 8 bases between. CDR3 residues: CAWRGEHEQYF. DNA for the CDR3: TGTGCCTGGAGGGGAGAACACGAGCAGTACTTC.

CDR3 DNA sequence: TGTGCCAGCAGCCCGGGACAGGGGGCCTACGAGCAGTACTTC. It yields the protein CASSPGQGAYEQYF. The gene calls are TRBV11-1 and TRBJ2-7, with 11 bases lining up with TRBD1. Germline V gene lookup returns CDR1 SGHAT and CDR2 FQDESV (reference sequence). The CDR3 totals 14 residues. Losses at the gene ends were 5 bases for V and 2 bases for J; bases not matched to a gene: 2.

This clone was picked up one time. The chain combines TRBV14 with TRBJ2-2; 10 nucleotides line up with TRBD2. Germline V gene data show CDR1 as SGHDN and CDR2 as FVKESK. The CDR3 runs 17 residues. V shed 4 bases, J shed 2 bases, and the junction held 7 bases outside the gene matches. CDR3 DNA: TGTGCCAGCAGCCCAAACGAGCGGGAGGGTAACACCGGGGAGCTGTTTTTT. This sequence encodes CASSPNEREGNTGELFF. Looking up the rest from reference TRBV14 and TRBJ2-2 gives the full variable domain: EAGVTQFPSHSVIEKGQTVTLRCDPISGHDNLYWYRRVMGKEIKFLLHFVKESKQDESGMPNNRFLAERTGGTYSTLKVQPAELEDSGVYFCASSPNEREGNTGELFFGEGSRLTVL.

The J gene is TRBJ1-3, the V gene TRBV27, with D unclear. Trimming took 5 bases from V and 9 from J, leaving 20 bases between them. The CDR3 spans 15 residues. Germline V gene sequence: CDR1 MNHEY, CDR2 SMNVEV (reference sequence). The CDR3: CASSARTPQEGTIYF. The CDR3 bases are TGTGCCAGCAGTGCTCGTACCCCCCAGGAGGGCACCATATATTTT.

The chain has TRBV3-1 (or the pseudogene TRBV3-2) and TRBJ2-5; 11 bases line up with TRBD2. The CDR3 totals 15 residues. Per the germline V gene, CDR1 is LGHDT and CDR2 is YNNKEL (reference sequence). The V and J ends lost 4 bases and 1 base, in that order; junction bases with no gene match: 2. The CDR3 coding sequence is TGTGCCAGCAGCCTTAGCGGGAGGGCCCAAGAGACCCAGTACTTC. Encoded protein: CASSLSGRAQETQYF.

This chain joins TRBV3-1 (or the pseudogene TRBV3-2) and TRBJ2-5; possible D gene TRBD1, 7 bases. This CDR3 spans 15 amino acids. Germline CDR1 reads LGHDT; CDR2 reads YNNKEL (reference sequence). V was cut by 1 base and J by 5 bases, with 14 bases left in between. CDR3 sequence: CASSQGTGLSETQYF. CDR3 coding DNA: TGTGCCAGCAGCCAAGGGACAGGACTATCGGAGACCCAGTACTTC.